A single sample is the source of the 9 T cell receptor beta chains below, sequenced in a study of blood T cell repertoires in COVID-19. Sequencing was performed with immunoSEQ multiplex PCR; in TCRdb, only in-frame clones are kept and a portion is missing. The table has fewer than 350,000 clones, roughly 79% seen once. Specimen: peripheral blood. The source is an older woman with active or convalescent COVID-19.

This clone was counted only a few times. V is TRBV19 and J is TRBJ1-1; D gene ambiguous. CDR1 is LNHDA, CDR2 SQIVND, per germline (reference sequence). V was shortened by 1 base and J by 0 bases, with 9 bases between the two germline ends. The CDR3 runs to 15 residues. CDR3 sequence reads: CASSIAGPLNTEAFF. CDR3 DNA: TGTGCCAGTAGTATAGCAGGCCCCTTGAACACTGAAGCTTTCTTT.

The chain has TRBV19 and TRBJ1-5, with a weak D call TRBD1 (6 bases). The CDR3 has 14 amino acids. Trimming took 5 bases from V and 3 from J, leaving 11 bases between them. Germline CDR1 reads LNHDA; CDR2 reads SQIVND (reference sequence). CDR3 DNA: TGTGCCAGTAGTGGGACATTTGCCAATCAGCCCCAGCATTTT. Its protein is CASSGTFANQPQHF. The complete variable domain, with remaining parts taken from reference TRBV19 and TRBJ1-5, reads DGGITQSPKYLFRKEGQNVTLSCEQNLNHDAMYWYRQDPGQGLRLIYYSQIVNDFQKGDIAEGYSVSREKKESFPLTVTSAQKNPTAFYLCASSGTFANQPQHFGDGTRLSIL.

The rearrangement joins TRBV7-9 to TRBJ1-2; 7 bases line up with TRBD1. Losses at the gene ends were 4 bases for V and 2 bases for J; bases not matched to a gene: 4. The length of the CDR3 is 14 residues. Per germline, CDR1 SEHNR and CDR2 FQNEAQ (reference sequence). The DNA of the CDR3 is TGTGCCAGCAGCTCAGGACAGGCAAACTATGGCTACACCTTC. Amino acid sequence: CASSSGQANYGYTF.

This clone was seen a single time. The V and J genes are TRBV19 and TRBJ2-5; 9 positions agree with TRBD1. The ends lost 3 bases at V and 6 bases at J; junction bases unmatched: 11. The V gene's germline CDR1 is LNHDA and CDR2 SQIVND (reference sequence). The CDR3 covers 16 residues. The CDR3: CASSMPGQGMMKTQYF. The CDR3 DNA sequence: TGTGCCAGTAGTATGCCCGGACAGGGGATGATGAAGACCCAGTACTTC.

This clone was seen only once. J is TRBJ1-1 and V is TRBV7-3; D gene unclear. The CDR3 is 12 residues long. The V gene's germline CDR1 is SGHTA and CDR2 FQGTGA. V lost 9 bases to trimming and J lost 4 bases, with 12 bases between them. CDR3 region: CASRKGGTEAFF. CDR3 coding DNA: TGTGCCAGTCGAAAGGGAGGCACTGAAGCTTTCTTT.

The chain joins TRBV9 to TRBJ1-1; 7 bases match TRBD1. Germline CDR1 is SGDLS and CDR2 is YYNGEE. This CDR3 has 14 residues. V lost 2 bases, J lost 5 bases, and 6 bases stayed unmatched. CDR3 in amino acids: CASSVNRGGTEAFF. The CDR3 nucleotides read TGTGCCAGCAGCGTTAACAGGGGCGGAACTGAAGCTTTCTTT.

This chain joins TRBV25-1 and TRBJ1-6; D unclear. The CDR3 runs 11 residues. The germline V and J ends were trimmed by 7 bases and 9 bases, with 7 bases remaining between them. CDR1 is MGHDK and CDR2 is SYGVNS in the germline V gene. In nucleotides, the CDR3 is TGTGCCAGCATCGGAGTTTCACCCCTCCACTTT. Translated: CASIGVSPLHF.

The chain recombines TRBV9 with TRBJ1-1, with TRBD1 matching 7 bases. V was clipped by 0 bases and J by 5 bases; unmatched bases: 4. The germline CDR1 and CDR2 sequences are SGDLS and YYNGEE. CDR3 length equals 14 residues. The DNA for the CDR3 is TGTGCCAGCAGCGTAGGGACAGGCGGGACTGAAGCTTTCTTT. It codes for CASSVGTGGTEAFF.

V is TRBV7-9 and J is TRBJ1-4, with D perhaps TRBD1 (6 bases). The V end lost 5 bases, the J end lost 7 bases, and 14 bases lay between the germline ends. The CDR3 length is 14 residues. CDR1 is SEHNR, CDR2 FQNEAQ, per germline (reference sequence). The CDR3 DNA sequence: TGTGCCAGCAGCGCCGGGACATGGGGTGAAAAACTGTTTTTT. It encodes CASSAGTWGEKLFF.